This TCR beta chain was documented in a study of circulating and synovial CD4+ cells in juvenile arthritis. Overall study results and limits: These blood cells shared more CDR3 sequences with synovium than bulk blood. CPL versus bulk CD4 samples: T cell genome counts differed by at least an order of magnitude.

Data came from immunoSEQ multiplex PCR; TCRdb stores just in-frame clones and leaves some out. This sample yields about 36,000 clones, of which about 94% are seen a single time; around 0.67% belongs to the top ten. To note about this clone: Antigen unknown.

Germline CDR1 reads LGHNA; CDR2 reads YSLEER. V was shortened by 0 bases and J by 4 bases, with 9 bases between the two germline ends. There are 15 residues in the CDR3. Sequencing used CD4+ T cells from blood. This TCR was sampled from a human donor with juvenile idiopathic arthritis. The chain uses TRBV4-3 and TRBJ2-2, with unresolved D. The CDR3 DNA reads TGCGCCAGCAGCCAAGATTCTAGGAGCACCGGGGAGCTGTTTTTT. Protein: CASSQDSRSTGELFF.